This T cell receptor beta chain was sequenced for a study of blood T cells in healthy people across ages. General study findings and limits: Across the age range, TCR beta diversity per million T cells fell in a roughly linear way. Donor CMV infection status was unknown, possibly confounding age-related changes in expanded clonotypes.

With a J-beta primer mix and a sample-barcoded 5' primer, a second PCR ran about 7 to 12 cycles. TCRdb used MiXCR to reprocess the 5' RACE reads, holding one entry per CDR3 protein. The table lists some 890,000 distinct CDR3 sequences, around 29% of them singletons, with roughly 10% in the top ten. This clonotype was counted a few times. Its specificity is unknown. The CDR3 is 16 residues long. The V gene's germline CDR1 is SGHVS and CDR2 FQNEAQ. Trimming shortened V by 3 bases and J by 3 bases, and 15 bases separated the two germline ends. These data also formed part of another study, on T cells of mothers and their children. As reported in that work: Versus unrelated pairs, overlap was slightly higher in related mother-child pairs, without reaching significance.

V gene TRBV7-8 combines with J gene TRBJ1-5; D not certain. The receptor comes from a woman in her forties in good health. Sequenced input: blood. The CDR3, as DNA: TGTGCCAGCAGCTTGCGGGGAGGAGAATCCAATCAGCCCCAGCATTTT. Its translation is CASSLRGGESNQPQHF.